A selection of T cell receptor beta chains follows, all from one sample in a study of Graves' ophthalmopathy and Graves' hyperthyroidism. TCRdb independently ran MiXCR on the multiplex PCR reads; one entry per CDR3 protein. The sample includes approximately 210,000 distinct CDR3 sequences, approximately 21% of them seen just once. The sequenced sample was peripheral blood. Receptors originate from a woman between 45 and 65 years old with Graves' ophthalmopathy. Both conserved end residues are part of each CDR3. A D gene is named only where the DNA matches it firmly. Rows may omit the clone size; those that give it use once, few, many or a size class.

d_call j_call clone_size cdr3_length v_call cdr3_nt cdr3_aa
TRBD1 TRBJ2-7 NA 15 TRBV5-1 TGCGCCAGCAGCAGATCCGGGACAGGGAACTACGAGCAGTACTTC CASSRSGTGNYEQYF
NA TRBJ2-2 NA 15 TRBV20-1 TGCAGTGCTTCCAACGCAGGGGCGGGTACCGGGGAGCTGTTTTTT CSASNAGAGTGELFF
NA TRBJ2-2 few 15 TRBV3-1 TGTGCCAGCAGCCAACGGGCAGCGAACACCGGGGAGCTGTTTTTT CASSQRAANTGELFF
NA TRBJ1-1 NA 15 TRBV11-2 TGTGCCAGCAGCTTAGATACGTATTCGAACACTGAAGCTTTCTTT CASSLDTYSNTEAFF
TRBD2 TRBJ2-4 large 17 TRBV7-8 TGTGCCAGCAGCTTAGCAGGACTAGCGGGACCCAAAAACATTCAGTACTTC CASSLAGLAGPKNIQYF
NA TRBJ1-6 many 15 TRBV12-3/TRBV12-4 TGTGCCAGCAGCCCCCAGGAGGGTTATAATTCACCCCTCCACTTT CASSPQEGYNSPLHF
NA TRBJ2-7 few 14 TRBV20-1 TGCAGTGCTGAACCGACCGGGAACTCCTACGAGCAGTACTTC CSAEPTGNSYEQYF
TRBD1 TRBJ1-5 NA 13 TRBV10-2 TGCGCCAGCAGACAGGGGGCCGGGGAGCCCCAGCATTTT CASRQGAGEPQHF
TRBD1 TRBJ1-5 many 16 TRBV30 TGTGCCTGGAGAGCCGGGACAGGGGCTAGCAATCAGCCCCAGCATTTT CAWRAGTGASNQPQHF
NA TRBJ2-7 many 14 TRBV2 TGTGCCAGCAGTGTGGGACACTCCTTAGGGGAGCAGTACTTC CASSVGHSLGEQYF
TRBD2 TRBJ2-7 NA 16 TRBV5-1 TGCGCCAGCAGCCCTCGACTAGCGGGAGGCTCCCACGAGCAGTACTTC CASSPRLAGGSHEQYF
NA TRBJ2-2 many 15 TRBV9 TGTGCCAGCAGCGTACCCAGCGGGAACACCGGGGAGCTGTTTTTT CASSVPSGNTGELFF
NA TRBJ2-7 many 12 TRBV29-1 TGCAGCGTTATACAGAATACCTACGAGCAGTACTTC CSVIQNTYEQYF
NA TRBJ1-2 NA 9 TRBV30 TGTATGGCAGGCTATGGCTACACCTTC CMAGYGYTF
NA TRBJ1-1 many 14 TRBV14 TGTGCCAGCAGCTCATTGCCCGGACCGGGTGAAGCTTTCTTT CASSSLPGPGEAFF
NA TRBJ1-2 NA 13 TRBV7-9 TGTGCCAGCAGCTCAGTGGGGCCGGGAGGCTACATCTTC CASSSVGPGGYIF
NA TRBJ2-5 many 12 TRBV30 TGTGCCTGGAACTTCGGGTTAGAGACCCAGTACTTC CAWNFGLETQYF
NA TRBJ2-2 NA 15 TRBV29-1 TGCAGCGCTGAGCTCCCGGGACGGGACACCGGGGAGCTGTTTTTT CSAELPGRDTGELFF
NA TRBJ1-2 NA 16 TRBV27 TGTGCCAGCAGTGAAGGAGGGGGGGCCTATGGCTATGGCTACACCTTC CASSEGGGAYGYGYTF